This record covers a single T cell receptor (beta chain). Sequencing used immunoSEQ multiplex PCR; TCRdb keeps in-frame clones, though not all of them. The table has tens of thousands of clones, approximately 90% seen once. The CDR3 is 14 amino acids. V was pared by 0 bases and J by 10 bases, with 14 bases between. The germline V gene has CDR1 SGDLS and CDR2 YYNGEE. The data were obtained in a study of T cell changes during pregnancy in multiple sclerosis. The chain joins TRBV9 to TRBJ2-1, with D possibly matching TRBD2 (5 bases). The sequence derives from a female donor with multiple sclerosis, enrolled in a pregnancy study. Sequences were derived from CD4+ T cells from peripheral blood mononuclear cells, sampled in the first trimester of pregnancy. The chain's CDR3 is CASSVGSKSGEQFF. In DNA form, the CDR3 reads TGTGCCAGCAGCGTAGGGAGTAAGTCGGGGGAGCAGTTCTTC.